This entry lists 4 T cell receptor delta chains sequenced from one sample in a study of gamma-delta chains in newborns, infants, children. With CATT, TCRdb re-called clones from the reads. The sample lists thousands of delta-chain clones; around 1.6% were seen once. Sequenced input: blood. These receptors were obtained from a child who was a newborn, infant or young child, either healthy, febrile or measles-vaccinated (not recorded which).

This clone occurred a few times. TCRdb attributes to this sequence the protein of a much larger clone, which differs from the DNA translation at residue 16; a read error is likely, and the protein displayed is translated from the DNA. The genes are TRDV2 and TRDJ3; D is possibly TRDD3 (5 bases). The CDR3 totals 18 residues. Germline V CDR1 and CDR2: GEAIGNYY, EKD. The CDR3 DNA is TGTGCCTGTGACCCCCTTGGGGCAAGCTCCTGGGACACCCGACAGACGTTTTTC. This encodes CACDPLGASSWDTRQTFF.

This clone has a handful of counts. At the DNA level, this CDR3 is encoded by other sequences in the same sample as well. V is TRDV1 and J is TRDJ1; 9 nucleotides agree with TRDD3. The CDR3 length is 18 residues. With V trimmed by 1 base and J by 5 bases, 14 bases remained unmatched. In germline, CDR1 is TSWWSYY, CDR2 QGS. CDR3 bases: TGTGCTCTTGGGGAACGGGGTCCTACCGCTGGGGGATGGGATAAACTCATCTTT. Its protein product is CALGERGPTAGGWDKLIF.

By frequency in the sample, this clone is medium-sized. The chain couples TRDV1 to TRDJ1; weak D call: TRDD3 (6 bases). CDR3 size: 20 residues. The V gene lost 3 bases and the J gene lost 0 bases, with 26 bases spanning the gap. CDR1 and CDR2 (germline): TSWWSYY, QGS. The CDR3 nucleotides read TGTGCTCTTGGGGACTTGGATGTCGACTGGGCACTCCATTACACCGATAAACTCATCTTT. It yields the protein CALGDLDVDWALHYTDKLIF.

In its sample, this clone ranks as medium-sized. This specimen includes other DNA sequences encoding the same CDR3. The chain links TRDV1 to TRDJ1; perhaps TRDD3 as D (6 bases). Germline-derived CDR1 and CDR2 are TSWWSYY and QGS. This CDR3 has 19 amino acids. V was pared by 2 bases and J by 0 bases, with 22 bases between. The CDR3 region is CALGELPAYPTGYTDKLIF. The DNA of the CDR3 is TGTGCTCTTGGGGAATTGCCGGCCTACCCCACTGGGTACACCGATAAACTCATCTTT.